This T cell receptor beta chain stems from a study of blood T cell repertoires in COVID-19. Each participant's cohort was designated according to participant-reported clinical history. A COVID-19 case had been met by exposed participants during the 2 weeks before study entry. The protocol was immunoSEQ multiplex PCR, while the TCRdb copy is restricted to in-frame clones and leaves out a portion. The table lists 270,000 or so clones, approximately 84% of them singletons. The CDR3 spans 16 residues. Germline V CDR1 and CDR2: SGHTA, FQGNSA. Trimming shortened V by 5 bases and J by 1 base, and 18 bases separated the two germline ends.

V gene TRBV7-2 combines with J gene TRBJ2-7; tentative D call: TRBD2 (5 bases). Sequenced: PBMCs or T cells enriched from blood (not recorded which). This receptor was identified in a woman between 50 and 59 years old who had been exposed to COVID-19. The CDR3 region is CASSLVAGSGSYEQYF. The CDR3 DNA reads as TGTGCCAGCAGCCTCGTGGCGGGCAGCGGATCCTACGAGCAGTACTTC.